The T cell receptor (beta chain) under discussion was sequenced for a study of T cell responses to AZD1222 COVID-19 vaccine. Comment on this clone: No antigen is known for it.

Germline CDR1 and CDR2: KGHSH and LQKENI. This CDR3 is built from 13 residues. Trimming took off 4 bases at V and 4 bases at J, with 7 bases between the two ends. Notes on the study in general: At baseline, just 6 or 7 AZD1222 recipients tested seropositive. Repertoires were obtained solely post-peak T cell response. Among vaccine-associated CD4 TCRs, coverage spanned spike, with dominance at 160-218 and 743-854.

Method: immunoSEQ multiplex PCR; TCRdb's copy keeps in-frame clones and lacks some. This sample has 46,000 or so clones, with 70% to 80% found just once. This sequence joins TRBV18 and TRBJ1-4; the D gene is possibly TRBD1 (6 bases). The sample here was peripheral blood, taken on day 0 of AZD1222 vaccination. The TCR comes from an adult in good health. The CDR3 sequence: CASSRGGNEKLFF. CDR3 DNA sequence: TGTGCCAGCTCACGAGGGGGTAATGAAAAACTGTTTTTT.